In this sample, the clone carrying this T cell receptor (beta chain) turned up a few times. Peripheral blood was drawn, 7.5 to 10 milliliters per donor. Using a J-beta primer mix together with a sample-barcoded 5' primer, a second PCR was run for about 6 to 11 cycles. A template-switch adaptor that had 12 random nucleotides put a tag on each cDNA molecule. In TCRdb, the 5' RACE reads were re-called with MiXCR into one record per CDR3 protein. The profile shows roughly 700,000 distinct CDR3 sequences, approximately 50% of them singletons. The CDR3 length is 15 residues. J lost 6 bases, V lost 5 bases, and 11 bases had no gene match. CDR1 and CDR2 (germline): SQVTM, ANQGSEA. This entry is derived from a study of blood T cells in healthy people across ages.

The J gene is TRBJ2-1, the V gene TRBV29-1; 9 positions match TRBD2. This receptor was taken from a woman aged 60-75 years in good health. The sequenced sample consisted of blood. For the CDR3, the DNA is TGCAGCGTTTGGATACCGGGACTAGCAATCAATGAGCAGTTCTTC. Amino acids: CSVWIPGLAINEQFF.